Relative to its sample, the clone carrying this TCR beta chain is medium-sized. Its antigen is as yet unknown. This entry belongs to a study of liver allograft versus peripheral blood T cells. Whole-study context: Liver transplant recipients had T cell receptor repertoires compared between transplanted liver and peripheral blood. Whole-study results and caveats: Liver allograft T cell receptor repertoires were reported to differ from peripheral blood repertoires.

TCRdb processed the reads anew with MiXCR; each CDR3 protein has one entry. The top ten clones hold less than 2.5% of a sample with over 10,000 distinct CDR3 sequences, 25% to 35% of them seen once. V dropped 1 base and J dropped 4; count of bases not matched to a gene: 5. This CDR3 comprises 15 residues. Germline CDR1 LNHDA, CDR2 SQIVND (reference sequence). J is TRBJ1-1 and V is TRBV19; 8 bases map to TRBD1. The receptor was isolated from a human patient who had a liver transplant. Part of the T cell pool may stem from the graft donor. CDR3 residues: CASSIGRGLGTEAFF. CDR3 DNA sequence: TGTGCCAGTAGTATAGGCAGGGGGCTGGGCACTGAAGCTTTCTTT.